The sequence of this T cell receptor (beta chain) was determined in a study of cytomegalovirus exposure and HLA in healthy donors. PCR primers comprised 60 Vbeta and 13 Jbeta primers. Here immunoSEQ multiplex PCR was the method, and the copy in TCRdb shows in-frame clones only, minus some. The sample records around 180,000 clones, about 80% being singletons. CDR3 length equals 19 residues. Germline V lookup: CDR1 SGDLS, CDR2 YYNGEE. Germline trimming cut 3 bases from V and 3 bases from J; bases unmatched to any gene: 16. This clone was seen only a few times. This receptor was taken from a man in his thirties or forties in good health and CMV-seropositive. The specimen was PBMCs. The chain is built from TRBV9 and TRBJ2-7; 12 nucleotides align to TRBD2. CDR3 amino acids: CASSARLAGETVGGYEQYF. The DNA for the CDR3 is TGTGCCAGCAGCGCGCGACTAGCGGGAGAAACCGTGGGGGGCTACGAGCAGTACTTC. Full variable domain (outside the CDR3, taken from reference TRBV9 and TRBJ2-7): DSGVTQTPKHLITATGQRVTLRCSPRSGDLSVYWYQQSLDQGLQFLIQYYNGEERAKGNILERFSAQQFPDLHSELNLSSLELGDSALYFCASSARLAGETVGGYEQYFGPGTRLTVT.